The 5 T cell receptor beta chains reported below all come from one sample, sequenced in a study of T-cell reconstitution after alpha-beta-depleted transplantation in children. TCRbeta library preparation incorporated unique molecular identifiers. TCRdb re-called the PCR reads with MiXCR, one entry per CDR3 protein. The sample includes roughly 48,000 distinct CDR3 sequences, 5.5% to 7.5% of them seen just once. The material was PBMCs, mostly from graft donor cells, obtained 60 days after TCRalphabeta/CD19-depleted stem cell transplant. The receptors come from a female patient aged 2 to 10 who had a stem cell transplant for aplastic anemia, so the T cells may come from the graft donor.

The sample holds many counts of this clonotype. The chain has TRBV5-1 and TRBJ2-5; TRBD2 aligns across 8 bases. Germline assignment: CDR1 SGHRS and CDR2 YFSETQ. Trimming removed 4 bases from V and 2 bases from J; junction bases left unmatched: 7. The CDR3 spans 15 residues. The CDR3 spells CASSPTAGVQETQYF. The CDR3 DNA reads as TGCGCCAGCAGCCCCACAGCGGGGGTACAAGAGACCCAGTACTTC.

This clonotype appeared many times. This sequence joins TRBV20-1 and TRBJ2-7; perhaps TRBD2 as D (5 bases). The CDR3 length is 11 residues. The germline gives CDR1 DFQATT, CDR2 SNEGSKA (reference sequence). Between the trimmed V and J ends, which lost 4 bases and 4 bases, there was a span of 8 bases. The CDR3 DNA sequence: TGCAGTGCTAACACGGGATACGAGCAGTACTTC. Amino acids: CSANTGYEQYF.

This clonotype has ten or more counts. V usage is TRBV10-3 and J usage is TRBJ2-3, with 12 bases lining up with TRBD1. This CDR3 has 17 residues. CDR1 ENHRY and CDR2 SYGVKD come from the germline V gene. V gave up 3 bases and J gave up 8 bases; unmatched junction bases: 12. The CDR3 sequence: CAISDSGTGGLQGTQYF. In DNA form, the CDR3 reads TGTGCCATCAGTGACTCCGGGACAGGGGGCCTCCAGGGTACGCAGTATTTT.

V is TRBV24-1 and J is TRBJ2-3; D is ambiguous. This CDR3 has 16 amino acids. Germline CDR1 reads KGHDR; CDR2 reads SFDVKD. The germline V and J ends were trimmed by 1 base and 1 base, with 11 bases remaining between them. The CDR3: CATSDLKFAGTDTQYF. CDR3 DNA sequence: TGTGCCACCAGTGATTTAAAATTTGCGGGCACAGATACGCAGTATTTT.

This clonotype was recorded at least ten times. The CDR3 protein is CASSPRDSSTDTQYF. The DNA of the CDR3 is TGCGCCAGCAGCCCTCGGGACAGCAGCACAGATACGCAGTATTTT. V gene TRBV5-1 combines with J gene TRBJ2-3; 7 nucleotides match TRBD1. With 4 bases clipped from V and 0 bases from J, the junction kept 5 bases outside the gene matches. Germline CDR1 is SGHRS and CDR2 is YFSETQ. The CDR3 extends over 15 amino acids.